This T cell receptor (beta chain) was identified during a study of spatial heterogeneity in lung cancer. As for time point: blood at routine non-recurrence follow-up after resection. The CDR3 extends over 13 amino acids. Germline V gene data show CDR1 as MNHEY and CDR2 as SVGEGT. The V end lost 8 bases, the J end lost 6 bases, and 14 bases lay between the germline ends. This clonotype was seen at least ten times. Each CDR3 protein is one row after TCRdb ran MiXCR on the 5' RACE reads. The sample lists fewer than 100,000 distinct CDR3 sequences, approximately 19% occurring once. The J gene is TRBJ2-1, the V gene TRBV6-2 or TRBV6-3; no reliable D call. The TCR was taken from a male donor with early-stage non-small cell lung cancer. This specimen consisted of PBMCs, obtained at follow-up. For the CDR3, the DNA is TGTGCCAGCTCGATTAATTGGTCCAATGAGCAGTTCTTC. This gives the protein CASSINWSNEQFF.